These 2 T cell receptor beta chains were all obtained from the same sample, sequenced in a study of CD8 T cells in Susac syndrome. RNA totalling about 0.45 to 1 ug underwent reverse transcription with random hexamers. Each CDR3 protein gets one entry after TCRdb re-called the immunoSEQ multiplex PCR reads with MiXCR. The data hold 250,000 to 300,000 distinct CDR3 sequences, with around 83% observed a single time. The sequenced material came from CD8+ T cells from PBMCs. These receptors all come from a human donor with multiple sclerosis.

The rearrangement joins TRBV12-3 or TRBV12-4 to TRBJ1-1; weak D call: TRBD1 (6 bases). V lost 6 bases, J lost 6 bases, and 14 bases lay in between. The CDR3 contains 13 residues. The CDR3 region has the DNA TGTGCCAGCAGCGCTCCAGGGGCGGCTGAAGCTTTCTTT. Its protein product is CASSAPGAAEAFF.

J is TRBJ2-7 and V is TRBV30; maybe TRBD2 (6 bases). V lost 4 bases to trimming and J lost 0 bases, with 25 bases between them. This CDR3 region has 18 residues. Per the germline V gene, CDR1 is GTSNPN and CDR2 is SVGIG (reference sequence). The CDR3 DNA sequence: TGTGCCTGGACCACCGGGAGTCTAAGGGTGGGGCTCTCCTACGAGCAGTACTTC. Translation: CAWTTGSLRVGLSYEQYF.